This T cell receptor (beta chain) was documented in a study of PD-1 blockade in classical Hodgkin lymphoma. At the level of the study: Patients in the cohort were put on intravenous nivolumab, 3 mg/kg every 2 weeks.

TCRdb keeps only in-frame clones here, not all; method: immunoSEQ multiplex PCR. The table has fewer than 45,000 clones, around 80% seen once. Regarding the study as a whole: Patients who responded completely had about the same baseline diversity as newly diagnosed patients.

As for this clone: What it recognizes is unknown.

Exposure to brentuximab vedotin varied, and each patient had relapsed following autologous stem cell transplantation. Per the germline V gene, CDR1 is SGHDN and CDR2 is FVKESK. This CDR3 comprises 14 residues. Trimming pared 4 bases from V and 3 bases from J, leaving 11 bases between. The V and J genes are TRBV14 and TRBJ2-3; no reliable D call. Sample: peripheral blood mononuclear cells (PBMCs), taken at baseline. The receptor was isolated from a human donor with classical Hodgkin lymphoma. Here the CDR3 reads CASSPQLRTDTQYF. The CDR3 DNA reads TGTGCCAGCAGCCCTCAACTAAGGACAGATACGCAGTATTTT. The complete variable domain, with remaining parts taken from reference TRBV14 and TRBJ2-3, reads EAGVTQFPSHSVIEKGQTVTLRCDPISGHDNLYWYRRVMGKEIKFLLHFVKESKQDESGMPNNRFLAERTGGTYSTLKVQPAELEDSGVYFCASSPQLRTDTQYFGPGTRLTVL.